This TCR beta chain was profiled in a study of blood T cell repertoires in COVID-19. Looking at the study overall: Material from acute and convalescent COVID-19 was sourced from the United States, Italy and Spain. From T cells, B-cell-depleted T cells, or PBMCs came the material, which was cDNA or gDNA.

Participants were placed into cohorts based on the clinical history they reported. Among Cohort 3 donors, those recovered had two negative PCRs, clearance, or symptom resolution. The repertoire was sequenced with immunoSEQ multiplex PCR; TCRdb's copy has only in-frame clones and lacks some. The repertoire holds some 270,000 clones, with 84% as singletons. The ends lost 2 bases at V and 5 bases at J; junction bases unmatched: 3. Germline V lookup: CDR1 MDHEN, CDR2 SYDVKM. The CDR3 sequence is 14 residues long. The source material was PBMCs or T cells enriched from blood (not recorded which). The V and J genes are TRBV28 and TRBJ2-1, with 7 bases that match TRBD2. The receptor comes from a man aged 45-65 years who had recovered from COVID-19. The CDR3 sequence is CASSLGGRDNEQFF. CDR3 sequence (DNA): TGTGCCAGCAGTTTAGGGGGGAGGGACAATGAGCAGTTCTTC.